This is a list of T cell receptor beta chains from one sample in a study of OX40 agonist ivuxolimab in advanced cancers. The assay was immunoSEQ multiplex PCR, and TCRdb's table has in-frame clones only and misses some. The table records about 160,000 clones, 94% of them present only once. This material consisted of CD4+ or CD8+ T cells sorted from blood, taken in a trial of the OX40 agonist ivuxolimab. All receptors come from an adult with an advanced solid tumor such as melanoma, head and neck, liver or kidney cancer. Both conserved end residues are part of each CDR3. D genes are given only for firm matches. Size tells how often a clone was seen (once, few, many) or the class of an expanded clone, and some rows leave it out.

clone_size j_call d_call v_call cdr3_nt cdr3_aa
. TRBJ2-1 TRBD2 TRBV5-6 TGTGCCAGCAGCCCCGGGACTAGCAACTTCAATGAGCAGTTCTTC CASSPGTSNFNEQFF
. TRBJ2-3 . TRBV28 TGTGCCAGCAGATCCGACCGGGACTCAGATACGCAGTATTTT CASRSDRDSDTQYF
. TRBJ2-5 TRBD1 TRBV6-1 TGTGCCAGCAGTGGAAACCGGGACAGTCGAGGTGCGAAGACCCAGTACTTC CASSGNRDSRGAKTQYF
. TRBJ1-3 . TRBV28 TGTGCCAGCAGTCCACCCGTCTCCTCTGGAAACACCATATATTTT CASSPPVSSGNTIYF
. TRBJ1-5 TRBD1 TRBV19 TGTGCCAGTAAGGGACAGGGGCTGAGGCAGCCCCAGCATTTT CASKGQGLRQPQHF
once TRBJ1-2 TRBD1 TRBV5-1 TGCGCCAGCAGCTTGGGCCAGGGGGCTGACTATGGCTACACCTTC CASSLGQGADYGYTF
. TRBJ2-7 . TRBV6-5 TGTGCCAGCAGTTACTCCACTGCTTCGTACGAGCAGTACTTC CASSYSTASYEQYF
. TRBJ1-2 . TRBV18 TGTGCCAGCTCACCAGACAGCCTCACTAACTATGGCTACACCTTC CASSPDSLTNYGYTF
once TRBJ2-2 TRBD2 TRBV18 TGTGCCAGCTCACAAAGGACTAGCGGGGCCGGGAACACCGGGGAGCTGTTTTTT CASSQRTSGAGNTGELFF
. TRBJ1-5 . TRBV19 TGTGCCAGTAGTGCAGCCCGGGCAAACTTACCGACTTTT CASSAARANLPTF
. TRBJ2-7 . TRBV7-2 TGTGCCAGCAGCTTAGCGCTAGGACTCGGGTACGAGCAGTACTTC CASSLALGLGYEQYF
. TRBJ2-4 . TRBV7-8 TGTGCCAGCAGCGCCAAACCAGGGACCAAAAACATTCAGTACTTC CASSAKPGTKNIQYF
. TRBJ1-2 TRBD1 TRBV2 TGTGCCAGCAGCGAAAACGACAGGGTTAGTTGGTATGGCTACACCTTC CASSENDRVSWYGYTF
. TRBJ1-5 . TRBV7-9 TGTGCCAGCAGCTCAGGGTACGGTAATCAACCCCAGCATTTT CASSSGYGNQPQHF
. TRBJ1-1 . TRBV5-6 TGTGCCAGCAGCCCTAATACAGGGAGGAGAGCTGAAGCTTTCTTT CASSPNTGRRAEAFF
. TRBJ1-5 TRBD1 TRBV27 TGTGCCAGCAGTGCGGGCAGGGGGGCCGGAAGCAATCAGCCCCAGCATTTT CASSAGRGAGSNQPQHF
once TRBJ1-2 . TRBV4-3 TGCGCCAGCAGCCAAGATCGGGACACTATTAACTATGGCTACACCTTC CASSQDRDTINYGYTF
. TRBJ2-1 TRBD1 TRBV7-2 TGTGCCAGCAGCTTAGCGACGACAGGGTCCAATGAGCAGTTCTTC CASSLATTGSNEQFF
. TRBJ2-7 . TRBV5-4 TGTGCCAGCAGCTCTACGACGGACTACGAGCAGTACTTC CASSSTTDYEQYF
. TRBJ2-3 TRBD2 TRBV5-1 TGCGCCAGCAGCGTGGAGGTCCCCGGACTAGCGTTTGGAGATACGCAGTATTTT CASSVEVPGLAFGDTQYF
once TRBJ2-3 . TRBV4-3 TGCGCCAGCAGCCAAGGGACTTATACAGGGACAGATACGCAGTATTTT CASSQGTYTGTDTQYF
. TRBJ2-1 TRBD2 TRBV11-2 TGTGCCAGCAGCCCTGGGGGGACTAGCCTCCCAGGGAGCGATGAGCAGTTCTTC CASSPGGTSLPGSDEQFF
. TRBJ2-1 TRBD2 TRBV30 TGTGCCTGGAAAAAAACTAGCGGGAGCGATGAGCAGTTCTTC CAWKKTSGSDEQFF
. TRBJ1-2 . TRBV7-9 TGTGCCAGCAGCGGAGGGGGCTATGGCTACACCTTC CASSGGGYGYTF
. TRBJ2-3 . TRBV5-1 TGCGTCAGCAGCTTGGAGGGCGAACGCACAGATACGCAGTATTTT CVSSLEGERTDTQYF
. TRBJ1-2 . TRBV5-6 TGTGCCAGCAGCCCTCCCCGAACAGACTATAACTATGGCTACACCTTC CASSPPRTDYNYGYTF
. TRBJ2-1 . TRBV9 TGTGCCAGCAGCCCCAGGACAGTTCTCCACAATGAGCAGTTCTTC CASSPRTVLHNEQFF
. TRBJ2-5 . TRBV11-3 TGTGCCAGCAGCTCTAAAGGTTCGAAAGAGACCCAGTACTTC CASSSKGSKETQYF
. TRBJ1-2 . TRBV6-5 TGTGCCAGCAGCGGACCGGGCCTGGGGTTCTATGGCTACACCTTC CASSGPGLGFYGYTF
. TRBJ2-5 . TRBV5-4 TGTGCCAGCAGCTCCCCCACCGGATCCTTAGAGACCCAGTACTTC CASSSPTGSLETQYF
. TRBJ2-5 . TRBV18 TGTGCCAGCTCACCAGACGGGGAGACCCAGTACTTC CASSPDGETQYF
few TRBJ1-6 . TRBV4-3 TGCGCCAGCAGCCAAGATTTTGGGGGGTTTGGGTCACCCCTCCACTTT CASSQDFGGFGSPLHF
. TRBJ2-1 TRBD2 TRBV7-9 TGTGCCAGCACCTCTTCTAGCGGGGGGTACAATGAGCAGTTCTTC CASTSSSGGYNEQFF
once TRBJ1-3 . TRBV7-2 TGTGCCAGCAGCTTAGTATGGAACTCTGGAAACACCATATATTTT CASSLVWNSGNTIYF
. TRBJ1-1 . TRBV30 TGTGCCTGGAGTCAGACTGAAGCTTTCTTT CAWSQTEAFF
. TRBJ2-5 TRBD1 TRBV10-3 TGTGCCATCAGGGCCGGGACAGGGGTACAAGAGACCCAGTACTTC CAIRAGTGVQETQYF
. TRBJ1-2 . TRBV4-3 TGCGCCAGCAGCCAAGATCGAGACAGCCCCTATGGCTACACCTTC CASSQDRDSPYGYTF
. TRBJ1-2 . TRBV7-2 TGTGCCAGCAGCCCCAACACTGGCTACACCTTC CASSPNTGYTF
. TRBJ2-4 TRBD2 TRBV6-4 TGTGCCAGCAGTGTTCATAGCGGGGGACGCGCCAAAAACATTCAGTACTTC CASSVHSGGRAKNIQYF
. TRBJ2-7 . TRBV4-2 TGTGCCAGCAGGATGGACAGTTACGAGCAGTACTTC CASRMDSYEQYF
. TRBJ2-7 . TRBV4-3 TGCGCCAGCAGCCAAGGACCCCAGGGGGGAACCTACGAGCAGTACTTC CASSQGPQGGTYEQYF
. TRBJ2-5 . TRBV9 TGTGCCAGCAGCCCGGGAGCGTTACAAGAGACCCAGTACTTC CASSPGALQETQYF
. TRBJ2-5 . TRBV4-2 TGTGCCAGCAGCCAAAGGAGCGGACCCCAAGAGACCCAGTACTTC CASSQRSGPQETQYF
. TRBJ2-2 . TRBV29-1 TGCAGCTTTAGAAGGCTCGCGAACACCGGGGAGCTGTTTTTT CSFRRLANTGELFF
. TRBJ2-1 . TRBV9 TGTGCCAGCAGCGTAGTCGGGGGAAGCTCCTACAATGAGCAGTTCTTC CASSVVGGSSYNEQFF
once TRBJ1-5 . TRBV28 TGTGCCAGCAGTCTTCGAGGGGCCATAGGGCCCCAGCATTTT CASSLRGAIGPQHF
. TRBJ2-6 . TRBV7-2 TGTGCCAGCAGTCCACCAGGGGTCGCTGGGGCCAACGTCCTGACTTTC CASSPPGVAGANVLTF
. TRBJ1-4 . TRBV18 TGTGCCAGCTCACCACCGGCGACCAATGAAAAACTGTTTTTT CASSPPATNEKLFF